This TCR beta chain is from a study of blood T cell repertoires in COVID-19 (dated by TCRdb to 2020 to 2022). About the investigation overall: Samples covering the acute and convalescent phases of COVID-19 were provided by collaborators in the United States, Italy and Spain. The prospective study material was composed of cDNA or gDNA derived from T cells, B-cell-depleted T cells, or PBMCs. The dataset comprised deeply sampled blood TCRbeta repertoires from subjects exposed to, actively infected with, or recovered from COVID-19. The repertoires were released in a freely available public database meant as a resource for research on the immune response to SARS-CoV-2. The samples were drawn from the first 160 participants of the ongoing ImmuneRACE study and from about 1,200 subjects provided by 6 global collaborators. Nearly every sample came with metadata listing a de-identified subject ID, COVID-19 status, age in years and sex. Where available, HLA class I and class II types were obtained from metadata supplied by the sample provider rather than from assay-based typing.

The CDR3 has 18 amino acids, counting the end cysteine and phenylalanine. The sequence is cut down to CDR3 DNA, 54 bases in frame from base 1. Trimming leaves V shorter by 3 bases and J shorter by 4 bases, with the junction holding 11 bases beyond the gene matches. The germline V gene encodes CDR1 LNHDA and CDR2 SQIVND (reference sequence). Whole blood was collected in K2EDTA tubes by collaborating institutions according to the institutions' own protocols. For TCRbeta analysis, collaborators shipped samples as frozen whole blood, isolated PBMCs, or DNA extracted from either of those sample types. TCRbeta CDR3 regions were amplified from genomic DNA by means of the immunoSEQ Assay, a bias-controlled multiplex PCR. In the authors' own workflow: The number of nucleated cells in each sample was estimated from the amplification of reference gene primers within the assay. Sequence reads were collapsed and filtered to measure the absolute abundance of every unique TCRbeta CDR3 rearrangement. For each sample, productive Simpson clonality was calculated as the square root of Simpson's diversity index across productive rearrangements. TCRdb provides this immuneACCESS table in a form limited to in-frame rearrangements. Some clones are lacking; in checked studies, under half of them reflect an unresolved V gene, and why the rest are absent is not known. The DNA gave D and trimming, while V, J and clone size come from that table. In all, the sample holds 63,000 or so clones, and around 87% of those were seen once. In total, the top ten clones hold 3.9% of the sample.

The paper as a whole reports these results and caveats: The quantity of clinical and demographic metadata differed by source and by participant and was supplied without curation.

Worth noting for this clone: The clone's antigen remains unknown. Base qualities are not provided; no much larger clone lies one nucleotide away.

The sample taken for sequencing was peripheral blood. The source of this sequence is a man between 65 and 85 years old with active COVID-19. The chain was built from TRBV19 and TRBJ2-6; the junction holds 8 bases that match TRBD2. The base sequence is TGTGCCAGTAGTATGTTCGGGGGGGCCCGTACCGGGGCCAACGTCCTGACTTTC. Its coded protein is CASSMFGGARTGANVLTF.